A selection of T cell receptor beta chains follows, all from one sample in a study of T cells in Graves' hyperthyroidism and ophthalmopathy. TCRdb processed the multiplex PCR reads anew with MiXCR; each CDR3 protein has one entry. This sample carries about 400,000 distinct CDR3 sequences, about 16% of them seen once, and the ten largest clones take around a third. Sequencing was performed on blood. The receptor source for this set is a woman between 25 and 40 years old with Graves' hyperthyroidism. Both conserved end residues are trimmed from each CDR3. Each record gives: CDR3 length, V gene, CDR3 protein.

11	TRBV6-1	ASSGQGHQPQH
13	TRBV5-1	ASSIQGVGGETQY
13	TRBV6-5	ASSSRGNPPNEQF
12	TRBV10-2	ASSESTTTGELF
15	TRBV6-1	ASYRTSGKTSYNEQF
14	TRBV6-4	ASSEEGLVTYNEQF
12	TRBV3-1	ASSPSGSTYEQY
13	TRBV2	ASSGTGTRSYEQY
12	TRBV24-1	ATSEGLSYNEQF
12	TRBV20-1	SARYPSGIYEQY
15	TRBV28	ASSLEGGWLRNQPQH
14	TRBV5-7	ASTETSGRAGNIQY
11	TRBV9	ASSVFVSNEQF
11	TRBV5-1	ASSREGGLPQH
11	TRBV28	AGNGGGYNEQF
12	TRBV20-1	SAREDRGYSPLH
10	TRBV5-1	ASSSGYTEAF
9	TRBV30	AWVPGVQWF
11	TRBV6-5	ASSYDGGGTQY
13	TRBV6-1	ASSEYWTDLYGYT
12	TRBV27	ASTTEGGSGELF
13	TRBV7-8	ASNLLAGGPHEQF
12	TRBV9	ASSVGQTQETQY
18	TRBV6-1	ASSFYPVIAGGQNTDTQY
12	TRBV20-1	SARDWDRTYEQY
13	TRBV3-1	ASSQDASSNEKLF
13	TRBV28	ASHMRGGSTDTQY
10	TRBV10-3	AISETSETQY
12	TRBV12-3/TRBV12-4	ASSLMGATDTQY
11	TRBV29-1	SVDPGGSHEQY
10	TRBV3-1	ASSQYGAEQF
15	TRBV20-1	SARDPRTDYSNQPQH
11	TRBV7-9	ASSLGLLQPQH
10	TRBV7-9	ASSSDRNEQF
11	TRBV12-3/TRBV12-4	ASSRGGDGTQY
14	TRBV11-1	ASSSGRDLHTGELF
11	TRBV2	ASRGTRYNEQF
10	TRBV28	ASKGQNTEAF
16	TRBV7-3	ASSLTASGRASYNEQF
12	TRBV10-3	AISENRDYQPQH
12	TRBV20-1	SAPGTRINNEQF
15	TRBV6-1	ASSPGLAGSTEYEQY